Shown below are 14 T cell receptor beta chains from a single sample sequenced in a study of regulatory T cells in long-lasting Graves disease (dated by TCRdb to the early 2020s). Per the publication, the time point label means: newly diagnosed GD, antithyroid drugs for less than 3 months. For both TCR sequencing and RNA sequencing, RNA was extracted from PBMCs in TRIzol. The library was made by multiplex PCR. The sequencing machine was an Illumina HiSeq 4000. To build TCR beta libraries, CDR3 regions were amplified by Arm-PCR using iRepertoire HTBI primers. TCRdb reprocessing: public reads trimmed at Q25 with fastp, clones called with MiXCR, in-frame beta chains kept. Duplicate CDR3 protein sequences are folded into a single record with the most common DNA and genes. Recorded for this sample are 450,000 to 600,000 distinct CDR3 sequences; about 13% of them occurred a single time. The ten biggest clones cover 8.5% to 10% of the sample.

The sample was also reused in another study, on T cells in Graves' hyperthyroidism and ophthalmopathy.

The starting material was peripheral blood mononuclear cells (PBMCs), obtained at new diagnosis, from a patient treated with antithyroid drugs. The receptors originated from a man aged 25-45 years with Graves disease. Donor details come from another sample of the same person, matched by shared clones.

The chain has TRBV7-2 and TRBJ2-5; TRBD2 matches 15 bases. CDR1 SGHTA and CDR2 FQGNSA come from the germline V gene. V was pared by 5 bases and J by 5 bases, with 9 bases of the junction left unmatched. The CDR3 length is 17 residues. CDR3 sequence: CASSRGLAGGPTETQYF. The CDR3 region has the DNA TGTGCCAGCAGCCGTGGACTAGCGGGAGGGCCGACGGAGACCCAGTACTTC.

This clonotype occurred many times. The chain uses TRBV12-3 or TRBV12-4 and TRBJ2-1; D is undetermined. This CDR3 comprises 15 residues. Trimming took off 4 bases at V and 10 bases at J, with 20 bases between the two ends. CDR3 sequence reads: CASSWRLTRAQEQFF. As DNA, the CDR3 is TGTGCCAGCAGTTGGCGGTTGACCAGAGCCCAGGAGCAGTTCTTC.

This clonotype has ten or more counts. The chain has TRBV5-5 and TRBJ2-1; perhaps TRBD2 as D (6 bases). V dropped 4 bases and J dropped 6 bases, with 17 bases sitting between them. Germline-derived CDR1 and CDR2 are SGHKS and YYEKEE (reference sequence). There are 15 residues in the CDR3. The CDR3 spells CASSQRFAGTNEQFF. The CDR3 DNA reads TGTGCCAGCAGCCAACGATTTGCGGGAACCAATGAGCAGTTCTTC.

This clonotype was recorded at least ten times. The chain is built from TRBV12-3 or TRBV12-4 and TRBJ2-2; 10 bases match TRBD2. V was clipped by 6 bases and J by 5 bases; unmatched bases: 6. The length of the CDR3 is 15 residues. Here the CDR3 reads CASRLSGRRTGELFF. The CDR3 nucleotides are TGTGCCAGCAGACTTAGCGGGAGGAGGACCGGGGAGCTGTTTTTT.

CDR3 sequence reads: CASSPRTWDNEQFF. The CDR3, as DNA: TGTGCCAGCAGCCCTCGGACCTGGGACAATGAGCAGTTCTTC. The chain joins TRBV11-2 to TRBJ2-1; no clear D. V dropped 5 bases and J dropped 5 bases, with 13 bases sitting between them. This CDR3 is 14 amino acids long. Germline loops: CDR1 SGHAT, CDR2 FQNNGV.

In this sample, this clonotype turned up many times. The V and J genes are TRBV29-1 and TRBJ2-3, with a weak D call TRBD1 (6 bases). V shed 0 bases and J shed 1 base, with 17 bases lying between them. This CDR3 spans 17 amino acids. Germline V gene sequence: CDR1 SQVTM, CDR2 ANQGSEA. The CDR3 region is CSVEDPLDSIGTDTQYF. The CDR3, as DNA: TGCAGCGTTGAAGATCCGCTGGACAGTATAGGCACAGATACGCAGTATTTT.

The table lists this clonotype with a few counts. This sequence joins TRBV19 and TRBJ2-5; TRBD2 matches at 10 bases. Trimming took 2 bases from V and 3 from J; bases not matched to a gene: 0. Germline CDR1 is LNHDA and CDR2 is SQIVND (reference sequence). CDR3 length: 14 residues. The CDR3 DNA follows: TGTGCCAGTAGTATAACTAGCGGGAAAGAGACCCAGTACTTC. Translated: CASSITSGKETQYF.

The chain joins TRBV30 to TRBJ2-1, with TRBD2 identical over 9 bases. Germline assignment: CDR1 GTSNPN and CDR2 SVGIG (reference sequence). The CDR3 is made up of 14 amino acids. The junction had 1 base not matched to a gene; V was cut back by 0 bases and J by 4 bases. The DNA for the CDR3 is TGTGCCTGGAGTGTCAGCGGGAGGTACAATGAGCAGTTCTTC. Translated: CAWSVSGRYNEQFF.

This clonotype was seen at least ten times. The chain links TRBV20-1 to TRBJ1-4; a possible D gene is TRBD1 (5 bases). The CDR3 is made up of 13 amino acids. With 3 bases removed from V and 8 bases from J, the gap between germline ends came to 13 bases. CDR1 is DFQATT, CDR2 SNEGSKA, per germline (reference sequence). The CDR3 here is CSAREGAREKLFF. CDR3 DNA: TGCAGTGCTAGGGAAGGGGCGCGAGAAAAACTGTTTTTT.

This clonotype was picked up many times. The V call is TRBV30, the J call TRBJ2-1; 8 bases fit TRBD1. Trimming cost V 4 bases and J 9 bases; bases outside gene matches: 8. This CDR3 comprises 13 residues. Germline CDR1 and CDR2: GTSNPN and SVGIG (reference sequence). CDR3 DNA: TGTGCCTGGACCTCCCAGGGGGCAGGTGAGCAGTTCTTC. Protein product: CAWTSQGAGEQFF.

This clonotype was picked up many times. The chain couples TRBV27 to TRBJ2-1, with a tentative D call TRBD2 (6 bases). The CDR3 extends over 15 amino acids. Germline CDR1 MNHEY, CDR2 SMNVEV (reference sequence). Trimming took off 5 bases at V and 7 bases at J, with 18 bases between the two ends. This CDR3 reads CASSLNRGRGNEQFF. CDR3 nucleotide sequence: TGTGCCAGCAGTCTCAACCGGGGGAGAGGGAATGAGCAGTTCTTC.

This clonotype was counted ten times or more. This chain connects TRBV6-5 to TRBJ1-5; D is unclear. Germline CDR1 and CDR2: MNHEY and SVGAGI. V was cut by 2 bases and J by 0 bases, with 14 bases left in between. CDR3 size: 17 residues. CDR3 bases: TGTGCCAGCAGTTACCTCCCCAGAACCTATAGCAATCAGCCCCAGCATTTT. Protein sequence: CASSYLPRTYSNQPQHF.

This clonotype was picked up many times. The chain uses TRBV7-8 and TRBJ2-5; TRBD2 matches 8 bases. The CDR3 consists of 12 residues. CDR1 is SGHVS and CDR2 is FQNEAQ in the germline V gene. V lost 7 bases, J lost 5 bases, and 3 bases stayed unmatched. The CDR3 loop is CASKAGAETQYF. CDR3 DNA: TGTGCCAGCAAAGCGGGAGCGGAGACCCAGTACTTC.

In this sample, this clonotype turned up many times. The V and J genes are TRBV12-3 or TRBV12-4 and TRBJ2-1; D ambiguous. V gave up 6 bases and J gave up 8 bases, with 17 bases separating them. The CDR3 spans 14 residues. CDR3 amino acids: CASSRDLVNHEQFF. The DNA for the CDR3 is TGTGCCAGCAGCCGTGACCTAGTAAACCATGAGCAGTTCTTC.